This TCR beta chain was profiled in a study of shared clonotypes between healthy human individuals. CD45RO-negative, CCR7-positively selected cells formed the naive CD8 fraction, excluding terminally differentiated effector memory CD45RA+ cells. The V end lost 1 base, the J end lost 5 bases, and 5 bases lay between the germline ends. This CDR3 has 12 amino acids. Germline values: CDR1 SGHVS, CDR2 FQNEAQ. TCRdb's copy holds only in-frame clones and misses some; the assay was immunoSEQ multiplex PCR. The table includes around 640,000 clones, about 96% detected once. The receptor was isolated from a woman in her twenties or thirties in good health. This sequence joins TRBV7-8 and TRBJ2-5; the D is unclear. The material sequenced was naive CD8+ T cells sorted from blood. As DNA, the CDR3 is TGTGCCAGCAGCTTAGGAGCCGAGACCCAGTACTTC. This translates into CASSLGAETQYF.